This record concerns one TCR beta chain sequence. This specimen belongs to a study of blood T cell repertoires in COVID-19. Study in general: COVID-19 samples from acute and convalescent phases originated in the United States, Italy and Spain.

Repertoires were generated with immunoSEQ multiplex PCR, while TCRdb's copy carries only in-frame clones and drops some. The sample comprises a few hundred thousand clones, approximately 83% of which are singletons, and less than 2.5% rests with the top ten. CDR3 length: 15 amino acids. Trimming removed 1 base from V and 4 bases from J; junction bases left unmatched: 4. Germline V lookup: CDR1 SGDLS, CDR2 YYNGEE. Categorization into cohorts depended on clinical history that participants reported. Resolution of symptoms, clearance, or two negative PCRs was present in recovered Cohort 3 donors. The gene calls are TRBV9 and TRBJ2-2, with 7 positions matching TRBD1. The TCR originated in a woman between 45 and 65 years old who had recovered from COVID-19. Material: PBMCs or T cells enriched from blood (not recorded which). The CDR3 region is CASSVPGTATGELFF. The CDR3 bases are TGTGCCAGCAGCGTACCCGGGACAGCCACCGGGGAGCTGTTTTTT.